The 27 T cell receptor beta chains in this list originate from one sample, sequenced in a study of blood T cell repertoires in COVID-19. Profiled with immunoSEQ multiplex PCR; TCRdb holds only in-frame clones, not every one. The table has 70,000 or so clones, around 74% seen once. Sequencing was carried out using peripheral blood. The receptors were sampled from a man in his 60s with COVID-19, enrolled during active disease.

This clone has a handful of counts. The genes are TRBV5-4 and TRBJ2-5; maybe TRBD1 (6 bases). V lost 4 bases and J lost 4, with 14 bases in between. CDR1 and CDR2 from the germline V gene are SGHNT and YYREEE (reference sequence). The CDR3 runs to 14 residues. DNA for the CDR3: TGTGCCAGCAGCGTTACAGGGAATCGAGAGACCCAGTACTTC. Translation gives CASSVTGNRETQYF.

The CDR3 region is CASSLVPGGDQPQHF. CDR3 in DNA: TGCGCCAGCAGCCTAGTTCCAGGAGGCGATCAGCCCCAGCATTTT. The chain is built from TRBV5-1 and TRBJ1-5, with D uncertain. The CDR3 is 15 amino acids. Per the germline V gene, CDR1 is SGHRS and CDR2 is YFSETQ. Trimming stripped 4 bases from V and 5 bases from J, with 16 bases between.

This clone was counted only a few times. The chain is built from TRBV6-5 and TRBJ2-7, with 7 nucleotides matching TRBD2. This CDR3 is built from 14 residues. Germline V lookup: CDR1 MNHEY, CDR2 SVGAGI. Losses at the gene ends were 7 bases for V and 7 bases for J; bases not matched to a gene: 13. The CDR3 DNA is TGTGCCAGCATCGAGGGTAGAGGGAGGGATGAGCAGTACTTC. This gives the protein CASIEGRGRDEQYF.

This chain uses TRBV18 with TRBJ1-1; weak D call: TRBD1 (6 bases). The CDR3 is 14 amino acids. CDR1 and CDR2 (germline): KGHSH, LQKENI. Trimming took 6 bases from V and 1 from J, leaving 12 bases between them. CDR3: CASSYGQPNTEAFF. The CDR3 nucleotides are TGTGCCAGCTCCTATGGACAGCCGAACACTGAAGCTTTCTTT.

This clone has a handful of counts. Here the CDR3 DNA reads TGTGCCAGCAGTGATTGGAGGGACACTGAAGCTTTCTTT. Its translation is CASSDWRDTEAFF. The chain is built from TRBV2 and TRBJ1-1; D is unclear. Per the germline V gene, CDR1 is SNHLY and CDR2 is FYNNEI. The CDR3 runs to 13 residues. V lost 3 bases and J 3 bases, leaving 8 bases between the germline ends. Using reference TRBV2 and TRBJ1-1 for the parts outside the CDR3, the full variable domain is EPEVTQTPSHQVTQMGQEVILRCVPISNHLYFYWYRQILGQKVEFLVSFYNNEISEKSEIFDDQFSVERPDGSNFTLKIRSTKLEDSAMYFCASSDWRDTEAFFGQGTRLTVV.

The chain has TRBV9 and TRBJ2-1, with a weak D call TRBD2 (5 bases). CDR3 length: 15 amino acids. V shed 2 bases and J shed 7 bases, with 16 bases lying between them. Germline V gene data show CDR1 as SGDLS and CDR2 as YYNGEE. The CDR3 here is CASSVGGLDTNEQFF. In DNA, the CDR3 is TGTGCCAGCAGCGTGGGCGGGTTAGACACAAATGAGCAGTTCTTC.

V usage is TRBV7-7 and J usage is TRBJ2-7, with 10 bases fitting TRBD1. This CDR3 has 13 amino acids. Trimming took 4 bases from V and 5 from J; bases not matched to a gene: 2. Germline lookup yields CDR1 SSHAT and CDR2 FNYEAQ (reference sequence). The CDR3 sequence is CASSYGTGDEQYF. CDR3 nucleotides: TGTGCCAGCAGCTATGGGACAGGGGACGAGCAGTACTTC.

This sequence joins TRBV7-9 and TRBJ2-1, with D perhaps matching TRBD1 (5 bases). V was cut by 3 bases and J by 9 bases, with 9 bases left in between. The CDR3 runs to 12 residues. Germline CDR1 is SEHNR and CDR2 is FQNEAQ (reference sequence). The CDR3 bases are TGTGCCAGCAGCTTTCAGGGAACTGAGCAGTTCTTC. It encodes CASSFQGTEQFF.

The V gene is TRBV2, the J gene TRBJ2-1, with D maybe TRBD2 (5 bases). The germline V and J ends were trimmed by 2 bases and 15 bases, with 20 bases remaining between them. The CDR3 consists of 14 residues. The germline V gene has CDR1 SNHLY and CDR2 FYNNEI. CDR3 sequence: CASSEREDLRRGFF. DNA of the CDR3: TGTGCCAGCAGTGAACGTGAGGACCTTCGCCGGGGGTTCTTC.

In this sample, this clone turned up many times. This chain links TRBV27 with TRBJ2-7; TRBD2 agrees at 8 bases. Trimming at V came to 3 bases and at J to 2 bases, leaving 3 bases not matched to a gene. CDR1 and CDR2 (germline): MNHEY, SMNVEV (reference sequence). The CDR3 is 14 residues long. The CDR3 loop reads CASSFTSGPYEQYF. The DNA of the CDR3 is TGTGCCAGCAGTTTCACTAGCGGTCCCTACGAGCAGTACTTC.

This clone was counted once. This chain links TRBV24-1 with TRBJ2-7, with D perhaps matching TRBD2 (5 bases). CDR1 KGHDR and CDR2 SFDVKD come from the germline V gene. CDR3 length equals 16 residues. Trimming cost V 4 bases and J 0 bases, with 15 bases left between them. DNA of the CDR3: TGTGCCACCAGTGACCCCCGGACGGGGAGCTCCTACGAGCAGTACTTC. It translates to CATSDPRTGSSYEQYF.

The chain is built from TRBV10-1 and TRBJ2-1; D might be TRBD2 (6 bases). CDR1 is WNHNN and CDR2 is SYGVQD in the germline V gene (reference sequence). The CDR3 contains 13 residues. The ends were cut back, 6 bases at V and 7 bases at J, with 13 bases in the middle. Written as DNA, the CDR3 is TGCGCCAGCAGCGGGCCCGGAGGGAATGAGCAGTTCTTC. Translating it yields CASSGPGGNEQFF.

This chain connects TRBV6-5 to TRBJ2-3; TRBD2 might be the D (6 bases). The length of the CDR3 is 14 residues. CDR1 is MNHEY and CDR2 is SVGAGI in the germline V gene. The CDR3 is CAGRVGGVADTQYF. The CDR3 nucleotides are TGTGCTGGACGGGTCGGCGGGGTTGCAGATACGCAGTATTTT.

The chain recombines TRBV12-3 or TRBV12-4 with TRBJ1-3; D is uncertain. V lost 3 bases and J 6 bases, leaving 6 bases between the germline ends. The CDR3 runs 12 residues. The CDR3, as DNA: TGTGCCAGCAGTTTGCGTGTAAACACCATATATTTT. Protein sequence: CASSLRVNTIYF.

This clone was recorded a few times. The chain links TRBV6-1 to TRBJ2-5; TRBD2 is a possible D gene (6 bases). The CDR3 loop spans 15 amino acids. Germline V gene lookup returns CDR1 MNHNS and CDR2 SASEGT. V was trimmed by 3 bases and J by 0 bases, leaving 11 bases between them. The CDR3 sequence: CASSENRGYQETQYF. CDR3 bases: TGTGCCAGCAGTGAGAACCGGGGGTACCAAGAGACCCAGTACTTC.

The CDR3 coding sequence is TGCGCCAGCAGCTTGGGCCCCGGGACAGGGGGCCTTGTTGAAGCTTTCTTT. It is translated as CASSLGPGTGGLVEAFF. This chain joins TRBV5-1 and TRBJ1-1; 12 bases match TRBD1. CDR3 size: 17 residues. Germline V gene data show CDR1 as SGHRS and CDR2 as YFSETQ. V lost 0 bases to trimming and J lost 7 bases; unmatched junction nucleotides: 10.

This rearrangement joins TRBV7-9 to TRBJ1-6; possibly TRBD1 for D (5 bases). Germline V CDR1 and CDR2: SEHNR, FQNEAQ (reference sequence). Trimming cost V 3 bases and J 7 bases, with 10 bases left between them. CDR3 length equals 14 residues. Here the CDR3 DNA reads TGTGCCAGCAGCTTTGGGGCTCTGAATTCACCCCTCCACTTT. Amino acid sequence: CASSFGALNSPLHF.

This clone has just one count. The chain couples TRBV6-5 to TRBJ2-7; D is perhaps TRBD1 (5 bases). The CDR3 has 13 amino acids. Germline V gene lookup returns CDR1 MNHEY and CDR2 SVGAGI. The V and J ends lost 10 bases and 0 bases respectively, with 13 bases between them. CDR3 sequence reads: CATTTVNSYEQYF. The DNA of the CDR3 is TGTGCCACCACGACAGTAAACTCCTACGAGCAGTACTTC.

This rearrangement joins TRBV7-9 to TRBJ1-4; D not resolved. There are 14 residues in the CDR3. The germline V gene has CDR1 SEHNR and CDR2 FQNEAQ (reference sequence). Trimming pared 10 bases from V and 0 bases from J, leaving 12 bases between. CDR3 sequence (DNA): TGTGCCATCAATTGGGGAGCAACTAATGAAAAACTGTTTTTT. Protein product: CAINWGATNEKLFF.

The chain combines TRBV19 with TRBJ1-2; tentatively, D is TRBD1 (5 bases). The V end lost 1 base, the J end lost 5 bases, and 11 bases lay between the germline ends. From germline, CDR1 is LNHDA and CDR2 SQIVND (reference sequence). This CDR3 is 14 amino acids long. In DNA form, the CDR3 reads TGTGCCAGTAGTATAGGCGGCAGGGAATATGGCTACACCTTC. Translating gives CASSIGGREYGYTF.

The J gene is TRBJ2-1, the V gene TRBV30; the match to TRBD2 covers 7 bases. Germline V gene lookup returns CDR1 GTSNPN and CDR2 SVGIG (reference sequence). V shed 5 bases and J 0 bases; nucleotides not matched to a gene: 13. The CDR3 has 17 amino acids. Here the CDR3 DNA reads TGTGCCTGGCAGACTAGCTTGGCCCTCCTCTCCTACAATGAGCAGTTCTTC. Translated: CAWQTSLALLSYNEQFF.

The chain has TRBV7-2 and TRBJ1-2; TRBD1 matches at 9 bases. Trimming removed 3 bases from V and 8 bases from J; junction bases left unmatched: 10. This CDR3 contains 15 residues. Germline V gene data show CDR1 as SGHTA and CDR2 as FQGNSA. CDR3 in DNA: TGTGCCAGCAGCTTCTCGGGAAACAGGGGGCGCGGCTACACCTTC. It translates to CASSFSGNRGRGYTF.

This chain joins TRBV12-5 and TRBJ2-1; tentative D call: TRBD2 (5 bases). CDR3 size: 17 residues. V was clipped by 5 bases and J by 4 bases, with 21 bases between them. Germline-derived CDR1 and CDR2 are LGHNT and FRNRAP. CDR3 nucleotides: TGTGCTAGTGGTCTCCTCGAGAGTTGGGAGTATTACAATGAGCAGTTCTTC. Protein product: CASGLLESWEYYNEQFF.

The genes are TRBV29-1 and TRBJ2-3; D is undetermined. This CDR3 has 12 residues. Between the trimmed V and J ends, which lost 5 bases and 6 bases, there was a span of 12 bases. Per the germline V gene, CDR1 is SQVTM and CDR2 is ANQGSEA. The CDR3 coding sequence is TGCAGCGTTTTGGGCACTTCGGATACGCAGTATTTT. Protein product: CSVLGTSDTQYF.

This chain uses TRBV5-4 with TRBJ2-6; D gene unclear. The CDR3 has 15 amino acids. V was trimmed by 4 bases and J by 4 bases, leaving 12 bases between them. Per germline, CDR1 SGHNT and CDR2 YYREEE (reference sequence). The CDR3 sequence: CASSRRSEGANVLTF. CDR3 nucleotide sequence: TGTGCCAGCAGCCGCCGATCGGAGGGGGCCAACGTCCTGACTTTC.

V and J are TRBV24-1 and TRBJ2-2; D is unclear. CDR3 length equals 17 residues. Germline V gene sequence: CDR1 KGHDR, CDR2 SFDVKD. V gave up 1 base and J gave up 1 base, with 12 bases separating them. CDR3 region: CATSDFRVGVNTGELFF. In DNA form, the CDR3 reads TGTGCCACCAGTGATTTCCGGGTAGGAGTGAACACCGGGGAGCTGTTTTTT.

The rearrangement joins TRBV10-1 to TRBJ2-6; D might be TRBD1 (5 bases). The CDR3 is 16 amino acids. The V end was cut by 3 bases, the J end by 2 bases, with 11 bases between. Per germline, CDR1 WNHNN and CDR2 SYGVQD (reference sequence). CDR3: CASSERMGPGANVLTF. CDR3 sequence (DNA): TGCGCCAGCAGTGAAAGGATGGGGCCTGGGGCCAACGTCCTGACTTTC.